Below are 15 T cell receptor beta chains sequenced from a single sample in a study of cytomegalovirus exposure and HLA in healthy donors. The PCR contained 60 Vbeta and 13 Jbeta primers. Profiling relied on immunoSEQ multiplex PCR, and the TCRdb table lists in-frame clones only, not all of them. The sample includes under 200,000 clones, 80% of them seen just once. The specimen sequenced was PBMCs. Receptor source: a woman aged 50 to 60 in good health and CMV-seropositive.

CDR3 in DNA: TGCGCCAGCAGCTTGTCTCTAGGGACAGGGTACAACAATGAGCAGTTCTTC. Protein sequence: CASSLSLGTGYNNEQFF. The chain uses TRBV5-1 and TRBJ2-1, with 9 nucleotides matching TRBD1. Germline values: CDR1 SGHRS, CDR2 YFSETQ. Unmatched junction bases numbered 10, after V lost 1 base and J lost 5 bases. CDR3 length equals 17 residues.

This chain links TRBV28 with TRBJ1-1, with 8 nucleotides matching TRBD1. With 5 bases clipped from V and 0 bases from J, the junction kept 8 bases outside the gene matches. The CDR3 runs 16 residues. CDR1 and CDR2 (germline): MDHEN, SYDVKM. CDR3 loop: CASSSAGTGMNTEAFF. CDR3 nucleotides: TGTGCCAGCAGTAGCGCTGGGACAGGAATGAACACTGAAGCTTTCTTT.

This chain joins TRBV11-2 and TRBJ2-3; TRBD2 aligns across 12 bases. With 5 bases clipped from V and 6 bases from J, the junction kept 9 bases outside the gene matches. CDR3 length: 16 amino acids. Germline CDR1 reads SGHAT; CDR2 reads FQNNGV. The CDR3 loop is CASSRWASGGADTQYF. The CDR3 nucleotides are TGTGCCAGCAGCAGATGGGCTAGCGGGGGGGCGGATACGCAGTATTTT.

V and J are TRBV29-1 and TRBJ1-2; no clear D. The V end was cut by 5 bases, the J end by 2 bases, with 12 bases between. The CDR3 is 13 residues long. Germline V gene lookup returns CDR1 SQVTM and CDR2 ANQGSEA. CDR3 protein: CSVWNTVNYGYTF. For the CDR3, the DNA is TGCAGCGTTTGGAATACAGTAAACTATGGCTACACCTTC.

The CDR3 here is CASRPYRGPYEQYF. The CDR3 region has the DNA TGTGCCAGCCGCCCCTACAGGGGGCCTTACGAGCAGTACTTC. V is TRBV27 and J is TRBJ2-7, with 9 bases that match TRBD1. The trim removed 8 bases at V and 4 bases at J, leaving 9 bases unmatched. Germline V gene data show CDR1 as MNHEY and CDR2 as SMNVEV (reference sequence). CDR3 length: 14 residues.

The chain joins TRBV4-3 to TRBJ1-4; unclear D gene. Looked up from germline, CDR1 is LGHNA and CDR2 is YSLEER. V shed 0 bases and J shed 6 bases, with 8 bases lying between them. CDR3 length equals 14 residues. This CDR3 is CASSQDFQDEKLFF. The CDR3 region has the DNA TGCGCCAGCAGCCAAGATTTCCAGGATGAAAAACTGTTTTTT.

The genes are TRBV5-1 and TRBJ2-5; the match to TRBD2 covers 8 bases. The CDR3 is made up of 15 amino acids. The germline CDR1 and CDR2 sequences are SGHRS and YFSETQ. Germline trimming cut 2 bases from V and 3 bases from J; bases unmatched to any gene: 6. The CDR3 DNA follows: TGCGCCAGCAGCTTTAGGGCGGGGGGCGAAGAGACCCAGTACTTC. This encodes CASSFRAGGEETQYF.

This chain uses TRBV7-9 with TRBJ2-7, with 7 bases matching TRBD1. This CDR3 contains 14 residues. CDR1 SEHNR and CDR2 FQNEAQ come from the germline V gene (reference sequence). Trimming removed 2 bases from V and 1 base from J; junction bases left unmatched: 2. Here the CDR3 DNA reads TGTGCCAGCAGCTTAACAGGGGCTTCCTACGAGCAGTACTTC. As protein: CASSLTGASYEQYF.

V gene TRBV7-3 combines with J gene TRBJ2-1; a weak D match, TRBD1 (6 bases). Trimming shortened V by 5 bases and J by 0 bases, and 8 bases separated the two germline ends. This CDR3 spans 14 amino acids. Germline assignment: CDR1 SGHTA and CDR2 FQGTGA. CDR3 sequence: CASSPQGSYNEQFF. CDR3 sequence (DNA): TGTGCCAGCAGCCCACAGGGCTCCTACAATGAGCAGTTCTTC.

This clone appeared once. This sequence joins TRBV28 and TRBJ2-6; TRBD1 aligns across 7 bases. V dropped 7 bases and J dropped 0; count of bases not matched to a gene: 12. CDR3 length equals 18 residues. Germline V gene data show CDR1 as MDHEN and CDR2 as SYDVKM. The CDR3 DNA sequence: TGTGCCAGCACCTACCGGGACAGTCCCTCCTCTGGGGCCAACGTCCTGACTTTC. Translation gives CASTYRDSPSSGANVLTF.

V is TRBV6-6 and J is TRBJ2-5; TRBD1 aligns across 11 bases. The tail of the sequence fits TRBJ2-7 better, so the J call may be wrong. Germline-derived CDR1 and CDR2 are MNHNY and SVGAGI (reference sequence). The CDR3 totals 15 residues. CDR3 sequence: CASSEPGQGVYEQYF. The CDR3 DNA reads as TGTGCCAGCAGTGAGCCGGGACAGGGGGTTTACGAGCAGTACTTC.

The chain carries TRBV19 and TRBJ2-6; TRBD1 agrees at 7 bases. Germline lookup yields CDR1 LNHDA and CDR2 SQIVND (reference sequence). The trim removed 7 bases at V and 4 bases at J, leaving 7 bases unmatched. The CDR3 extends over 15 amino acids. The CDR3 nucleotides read TGTGCCAGTACCATAGACAGGGTGGGGGCCAACGTCCTGACTTTC. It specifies CASTIDRVGANVLTF.

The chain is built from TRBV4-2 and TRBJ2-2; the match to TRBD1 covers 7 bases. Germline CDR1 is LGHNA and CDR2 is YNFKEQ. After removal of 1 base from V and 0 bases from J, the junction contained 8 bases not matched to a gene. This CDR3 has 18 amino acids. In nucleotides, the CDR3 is TGTGCCAGCAGCCAAGGGATCGGGACAGCCGCGAACACCGGGGAGCTGTTTTTT. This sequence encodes CASSQGIGTAANTGELFF.

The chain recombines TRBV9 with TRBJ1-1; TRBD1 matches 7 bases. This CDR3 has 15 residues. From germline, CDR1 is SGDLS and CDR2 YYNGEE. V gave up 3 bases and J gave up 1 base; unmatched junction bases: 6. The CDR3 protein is CASSAWTGPNTEAFF. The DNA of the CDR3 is TGTGCCAGCAGCGCTTGGACAGGTCCGAACACTGAAGCTTTCTTT.

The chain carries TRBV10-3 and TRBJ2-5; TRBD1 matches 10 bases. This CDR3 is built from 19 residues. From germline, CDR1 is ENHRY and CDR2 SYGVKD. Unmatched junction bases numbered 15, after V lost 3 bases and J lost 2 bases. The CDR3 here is CAISDPTGGLAPLQETQYF. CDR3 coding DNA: TGTGCCATCAGTGACCCGACAGGGGGCCTAGCTCCATTACAAGAGACCCAGTACTTC.